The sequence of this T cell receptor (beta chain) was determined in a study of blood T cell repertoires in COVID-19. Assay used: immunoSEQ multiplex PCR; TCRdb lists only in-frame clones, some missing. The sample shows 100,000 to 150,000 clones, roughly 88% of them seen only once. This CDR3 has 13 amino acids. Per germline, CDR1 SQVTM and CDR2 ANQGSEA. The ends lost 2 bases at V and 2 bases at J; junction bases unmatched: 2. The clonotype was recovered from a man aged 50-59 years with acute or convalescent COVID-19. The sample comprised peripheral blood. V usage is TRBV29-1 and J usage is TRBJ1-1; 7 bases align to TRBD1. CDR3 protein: CSVERQGNTEAFF. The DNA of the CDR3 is TGCAGCGTTGAAAGACAGGGAAACACTGAAGCTTTCTTT.